The 21 T cell receptor beta chains listed next were all sequenced from one sample in a study of OX40 agonist ivuxolimab in advanced cancers. Assay: immunoSEQ multiplex PCR; the TCRdb copy retains only in-frame clones and omits some. The sample carries around 84,000 clones, about 93% recorded once. The material sequenced was CD4+ or CD8+ T cells sorted from blood, taken in a trial of the OX40 agonist ivuxolimab. The receptors here all came from an adult with an advanced solid tumor such as melanoma, head and neck, liver or kidney cancer.

This chain links TRBV7-9 with TRBJ2-5, with 8 bases aligning to TRBD1. Germline CDR1 SEHNR, CDR2 FQNEAQ (reference sequence). The CDR3 has 15 amino acids. The V gene end was trimmed by 5 bases and the J gene end by 4 bases; junction bases not matched to a gene: 9. CDR3 in DNA: TGTGCCAGCAGCCGACCGGGGACAGGCGGAGAGACCCAGTACTTC. This gives the protein CASSRPGTGGETQYF.

This clone came up a few times. The chain links TRBV11-3 to TRBJ2-1; D not certain. V was clipped by 5 bases and J by 8 bases, with 13 bases between them. The CDR3 consists of 13 residues. CDR1 is SGHNT, CDR2 YENEEA, per germline. The chain's CDR3 is CASSPSVVHEQFF. In DNA, the CDR3 is TGTGCCAGCAGCCCCTCCGTGGTCCATGAGCAGTTCTTC.

This clone was seen just once. The chain couples TRBV5-4 to TRBJ2-7; 7 bases are shared with TRBD1. The germline V gene has CDR1 SGHNT and CDR2 YYREEE (reference sequence). V gave up 7 bases and J gave up 3 bases; unmatched junction bases: 7. The CDR3 loop spans 13 amino acids. The CDR3 bases are TGTGCCAGCGGGGACAGTCCTATCTACGAGCAGTACTTC. Translating it yields CASGDSPIYEQYF.

The rearrangement links TRBV5-1 to TRBJ2-5, with a weak D call TRBD1 (5 bases). The CDR3 runs to 15 residues. V was shortened by 2 bases and J by 3 bases, with 14 bases between the two germline ends. Per the germline V gene, CDR1 is SGHRS and CDR2 is YFSETQ. The CDR3 DNA sequence: TGCGCCAGCAGCTTTAGGTCAGGGTTAGAAGAGACCCAGTACTTC. Residues: CASSFRSGLEETQYF.

This chain uses TRBV6-5 with TRBJ2-7; no clear D gene. Germline assignment: CDR1 MNHEY and CDR2 SVGAGI. V was pared by 9 bases and J by 0 bases, with 15 bases between. The CDR3 extends over 14 amino acids. CDR3 amino acids: CASRTDGSSYEQYF. The CDR3 nucleotides read TGTGCCAGTCGGACGGACGGCAGCTCCTACGAGCAGTACTTC.

The J gene is TRBJ1-1, the V gene TRBV16; no clear D gene. The CDR3 loop spans 14 amino acids. Looked up from germline, CDR1 is KGHSY and CDR2 is FQNENV. V gave up 2 bases and J gave up 4 bases, with 11 bases separating them. The CDR3 reads CASSQRFLGTEAFF. The CDR3 DNA sequence: TGTGCCAGCAGCCAAAGGTTCCTGGGCACTGAAGCTTTCTTT.

The V and J genes are TRBV19 and TRBJ2-3; TRBD1 aligns across 12 bases. The CDR3 has 16 amino acids. V gave up 7 bases and J gave up 1 base; unmatched junction bases: 6. Germline V gene lookup returns CDR1 LNHDA and CDR2 SQIVND (reference sequence). This CDR3 reads CASNSRDRGRTDTQYF. The CDR3 DNA reads TGTGCCAGTAACTCGAGGGACAGGGGGCGCACAGATACGCAGTATTTT.

This chain uses TRBV5-1 with TRBJ2-5, with a weak D call TRBD2 (5 bases). CDR1 SGHRS and CDR2 YFSETQ come from the germline V gene. V lost 0 bases and J lost 3, with 6 bases in between. The length of the CDR3 is 13 residues. CDR3: CASSLVSEETQYF. CDR3 nucleotides: TGCGCCAGCAGCTTGGTTAGCGAAGAGACCCAGTACTTC.

In this sample, this clone turned up once. The rearrangement links TRBV7-8 to TRBJ1-4; 9 positions match TRBD1. The CDR3 contains 14 residues. Trimming removed 5 bases from V and 7 bases from J; junction bases left unmatched: 5. The germline V gene encodes CDR1 SGHVS and CDR2 FQNEAQ. CDR3 sequence: CASSPQGAGEKLFF. CDR3 in DNA: TGTGCCAGCAGCCCACAGGGGGCGGGTGAAAAACTGTTTTTT.

The genes are TRBV11-3 and TRBJ2-3; D perhaps matches TRBD1 (5 bases). Trimming cost V 3 bases and J 4 bases, with 8 bases left between them. This CDR3 comprises 13 residues. Germline V CDR1 and CDR2: SGHNT, YENEEA. The DNA of the CDR3 is TGTGCCAGCAGCTTGGGGCCTGCAGATACGCAGTATTTT. Its translation: CASSLGPADTQYF.

CDR3 sequence: CAIRGGQSSYEQYF. DNA of the CDR3: TGTGCCATCAGGGGAGGACAGAGCTCCTACGAGCAGTACTTC. This chain uses TRBV10-3 with TRBJ2-7; D tentatively fits TRBD1 or TRBD2 (6 bases each). Deletions cut 6 bases from V and 0 bases from J, with 12 bases between. This CDR3 comprises 14 residues. CDR1 and CDR2 from the germline V gene are ENHRY and SYGVKD.

The gene calls are TRBV28 and TRBJ1-5, with 7 bases fitting TRBD1. CDR1 MDHEN and CDR2 SYDVKM come from the germline V gene. V trimming: 6 bases; J trimming: 5 bases; junction bases outside the gene matches: 4. The CDR3 is 13 amino acids. CDR3 sequence: CASSGQEDQPQHF. CDR3 DNA: TGTGCCAGCAGCGGACAGGAAGATCAGCCCCAGCATTTT.

J is TRBJ2-1 and V is TRBV5-1; 13 bases fit TRBD2. Per germline, CDR1 SGHRS and CDR2 YFSETQ. V shed 4 bases, J shed 0 bases, and the junction held 13 bases outside the gene matches. The CDR3 is made up of 20 amino acids. The CDR3 here is CASSRAGLAGPRSSYNEQFF. CDR3 coding DNA: TGCGCCAGCAGCAGAGCGGGACTAGCGGGGCCCAGGAGCTCCTACAATGAGCAGTTCTTC.

V and J are TRBV6-6 and TRBJ1-1; the match to TRBD1 covers 7 bases. This CDR3 has 13 amino acids. Germline values: CDR1 MNHNY, CDR2 SVGAGI (reference sequence). V shed 2 bases, J shed 8 bases, and the junction held 5 bases outside the gene matches. For the CDR3, the DNA is TGTGCCAGCAGTTACAATCCGGGACAGGAAGCTTTCTTT. Amino acids: CASSYNPGQEAFF.

This clone was picked up one time. The rearrangement links TRBV6-7 to TRBJ1-2; 10 positions agree with TRBD1. TRBV6-7 is sorted into the ORF group, with uncertain function. V gave up 7 bases and J gave up 6 bases; unmatched junction bases: 14. The CDR3 is made up of 16 amino acids. For the CDR3, the DNA is TGTGCCAGCATCCGACAGGGGGCGTGTGTCCGGGATGGCTACACCTTC. Translation: CASIRQGACVRDGYTF.

This clone has only a few counts. The rearrangement links TRBV11-3 to TRBJ1-1; 8 bases map to TRBD1. V lost 5 bases, J lost 4 bases, and 3 bases stayed unmatched. The CDR3 extends over 13 amino acids. Germline loops: CDR1 SGHNT, CDR2 YENEEA. The CDR3 DNA reads TGTGCCAGCAGCCAGGACAGGGTCACTGAAGCTTTCTTT. Residues: CASSQDRVTEAFF.

The chain employs TRBV7-2 and TRBJ1-4; D may be TRBD1 (5 bases). Germline CDR1 and CDR2: SGHTA and FQGNSA. The CDR3 is 13 residues long. V lost 7 bases and J lost 0, with 6 bases in between. The CDR3 reads CASTGATNEKLFF. CDR3 sequence (DNA): TGTGCCAGCACGGGGGCAACTAATGAAAAACTGTTTTTT.

V is TRBV28 and J is TRBJ2-1, with D perhaps assigned TRBD1 or TRBD2 (6 bases each). From germline, CDR1 is MDHEN and CDR2 SYDVKM. CDR3 length: 15 amino acids. Trimming stripped 8 bases from V and 4 bases from J, with 18 bases between. CDR3 in DNA: TGTGCCAGCTCCCAAGGGCAGGGGAGGTACAATGAGCAGTTCTTC. This translates into CASSQGQGRYNEQFF.

The rearrangement links TRBV28 to TRBJ2-3; 9 bases align to TRBD1. Germline loops: CDR1 MDHEN, CDR2 SYDVKM. V was pared by 6 bases and J by 7 bases, with 8 bases of the junction left unmatched. The CDR3 length is 14 residues. CDR3 bases: TGTGCCAGCAGGGGTCCGGGACAGGGTTATACGCAGTATTTT. Translating gives CASRGPGQGYTQYF. Drawing the rest from reference TRBV28 and TRBJ2-3, the complete variable domain is DVKVTQSSRYLVKRTGEKVFLECVQDMDHENMFWYRQDPGLGLRLIYFSYDVKMKEKGDIPEGYSVSREKKERFSLILESASTNQTSMYLCASRGPGQGYTQYFGPGTRLTVL.

The chain has TRBV6-1 and TRBJ1-1, with 11 bases that match TRBD1. The germline gives CDR1 MNHNS, CDR2 SASEGT. J gave up 5 bases and V 4 bases, and 3 bases lay outside the gene matches. CDR3 length equals 14 residues. The CDR3 nucleotides are TGTGCCAGCAGTGGGACAGGGGGCAGGACTGAAGCTTTCTTT. It yields the protein CASSGTGGRTEAFF.

V gene TRBV28 combines with J gene TRBJ2-3; 12 bases line up with TRBD2. The junction had 4 bases not matched to a gene; V was cut back by 3 bases and J by 3 bases. This CDR3 spans 16 amino acids. CDR1 MDHEN and CDR2 SYDVKM come from the germline V gene. CDR3 residues: CASSFPTSGRTDTQYF. CDR3 sequence (DNA): TGTGCCAGCAGTTTTCCCACTAGCGGGAGGACAGATACGCAGTATTTT.